The 30 T cell receptor beta chains in this list originate from one sample, sequenced in a study of post-analysis software for immune sequencing data. Study conclusions and caveats: Compared with controls, patients had more of roughly 5 TRBV segments, including TRBV5-6, TRBV5-1 and TRBV20-1.

No antigen has been identified for these receptors. Unique molecular identifiers were present in the TCR beta cDNA libraries. One entry per CDR3 protein results from TCRdb running MiXCR on the PCR reads. The sample lists 450,000 to 650,000 distinct CDR3 sequences, around 40% seen once, with under 2% in the top ten. Source material: blood. All receptors come from a girl aged 10 to 17 with multiple sclerosis.

V and J are TRBV11-2 and TRBJ1-2; D gene uncertain. The CDR3 spans 13 residues. Germline values: CDR1 SGHAT, CDR2 FQNNGV. With 8 bases removed from V and 1 base from J, the gap between germline ends came to 11 bases. The CDR3 loop is CASSPRNNYGYTF. The CDR3 DNA is TGTGCCAGCTCACCCCGGAATAACTATGGCTACACCTTC.

The CDR3 DNA reads as TGCGCCAGCAGCCACCAGCGGGAGCTCTACAATGAGCAGTTCTTC. Amino acid sequence: CASSHQRELYNEQFF. This chain joins TRBV5-1 and TRBJ2-1; the match to TRBD2 covers 8 bases. The CDR3 spans 15 residues. Germline V gene data show CDR1 as SGHRS and CDR2 as YFSETQ. V gave up 4 bases and J gave up 3 bases; unmatched junction bases: 6.

The V call is TRBV15, the J call TRBJ1-2, with D perhaps matching TRBD1 (5 bases). Germline V lookup: CDR1 LNHNV, CDR2 YYDKDF (reference sequence). This CDR3 comprises 12 residues. Trimming took 3 bases from V and 8 from J, leaving 10 bases between them. CDR3 loop: CATSRDGGGYTF. The CDR3 coding sequence is TGTGCCACCAGCAGGGATGGGGGGGGCTACACCTTC.

This clonotype was detected a few times. The chain carries TRBV29-1 and TRBJ1-1; perhaps TRBD1 as D (5 bases). This CDR3 is built from 12 residues. Germline lookup yields CDR1 SQVTM and CDR2 ANQGSEA. The ends were cut back, 8 bases at V and 1 base at J, with 11 bases in the middle. The CDR3 sequence is CSCGTGNTEAFF. In DNA, the CDR3 is TGCAGCTGCGGGACGGGGAACACTGAAGCTTTCTTT.

With respect to this clonotype: Since a much larger clone is just one base distant, this may be a read error. The chain recombines TRBV4-1 with TRBJ2-5; D possibly corresponds to TRBD1 (6 bases). TRBJ2-7 explains the end of the DNA better; the J call may be wrong. The CDR3 has 15 residues. Germline-derived CDR1 and CDR2 are MGHRA and YSYEKL. CDR3 nucleotides: TGCGCCAGCAACCAAGATGGTGGCAGGGGTTACGAGCAGTACTTC. Encoded protein: CASNQDGGRGYEQYF.

The rearrangement joins TRBV7-2 to TRBJ2-1, with 11 positions matching TRBD2. Per the germline V gene, CDR1 is SGHTA and CDR2 is FQGNSA. J lost 6 bases, V lost 5 bases, and 6 bases had no gene match. This CDR3 spans 15 amino acids. CDR3 nucleotides: TGTGCCAGCAGCCCGACTAGCGGGGTGGGCAATGAGCAGTTCTTC. Translation: CASSPTSGVGNEQFF. Full variable domain (outside the CDR3, taken from reference TRBV7-2 and TRBJ2-1): GAGVSQSPSNKVTEKGKDVELRCDPISGHTALYWYRQSLGQGLEFLIYFQGNSAPDKSGLPSDRFSAERTGGSVSTLTIQRTQQEDSAVYLCASSPTSGVGNEQFFGPGTRLTVL.

This clonotype was picked up a small number of times. The J gene is TRBJ2-5, the V gene TRBV7-6; 8 bases align to TRBD2. Germline V gene lookup returns CDR1 SGHVS and CDR2 FNYEAQ. This CDR3 has 15 amino acids. V was pared by 5 bases and J by 5 bases, with 10 bases of the junction left unmatched. Here the CDR3 reads CASSRSGSAPETQYF. As DNA, the CDR3 is TGTGCCAGCAGCCGGAGCGGGAGTGCCCCGGAGACCCAGTACTTC.

This clonotype has only a few counts. The V and J genes are TRBV12-3 or TRBV12-4 and TRBJ1-2, with D possibly being TRBD1 (5 bases). V lost 1 base, J lost 8 bases, and 11 bases lay in between. The CDR3 length is 13 residues. CDR3 in amino acids: CASSLDRRAGYTF. The CDR3 nucleotides are TGTGCCAGCAGTTTAGACAGGAGGGCGGGCTACACCTTC.

The chain has TRBV24-1 and TRBJ1-2, with 7 nucleotides matching TRBD1. This CDR3 region has 13 residues. Unmatched junction bases numbered 6, after V lost 6 bases and J lost 6 bases. The germline V gene encodes CDR1 KGHDR and CDR2 SFDVKD. The CDR3 coding sequence is TGTGCCACCAGTCCAGGGGGAGGAGATGGCTACACCTTC. It is translated as CATSPGGGDGYTF.

V gene TRBV12-3 or TRBV12-4 combines with J gene TRBJ1-4; tentative D call: TRBD1 (5 bases). The CDR3 totals 14 residues. Trimming shortened V by 5 bases and J by 8 bases, and 15 bases separated the two germline ends. CDR3 coding DNA: TGTGCCAGCAGTATACCGGGACTGGACGAAAAACTGTTTTTT. Translation: CASSIPGLDEKLFF.

The chain carries TRBV5-1 and TRBJ2-7; TRBD1 is a possible D gene (6 bases). In germline, CDR1 is SGHRS, CDR2 YFSETQ. The CDR3 extends over 17 amino acids. This chain's CDR3 is CDPDRQGRNSCPYEQYF. CDR3 DNA: TGCGACCCCGATCGGCAGGGGCGCAATTCATGCCCCTACGAGCAGTACTTC.

The chain uses TRBV7-9 and TRBJ1-2; D possibly corresponds to TRBD1 (5 bases). CDR3 size: 17 residues. V was clipped by 1 base and J by 4 bases, with 19 bases between them. Germline CDR1 and CDR2: SEHNR and FQNEAQ (reference sequence). CDR3 nucleotides: TGTGCCAGCAGCTTAGGAGGGGTCCTACTAGGCGGCTATGGCTACACCTTC. Its protein product is CASSLGGVLLGGYGYTF.

V and J are TRBV13 and TRBJ2-5, with D perhaps TRBD1 (6 bases). The ends were cut back, 5 bases at V and 3 bases at J, with 13 bases in the middle. The CDR3 extends over 14 amino acids. Germline CDR1 is PRHDT and CDR2 is FYEKMQ (reference sequence). The CDR3 sequence: CASSMRAGEETQYF. CDR3 coding DNA: TGTGCCAGCAGCATGAGGGCAGGGGAAGAGACCCAGTACTTC.

J is TRBJ2-5 and V is TRBV29-1; maybe TRBD2 (6 bases). The ends were cut back, 2 bases at V and 4 bases at J, with 11 bases in the middle. This CDR3 is built from 13 residues. The germline gives CDR1 SQVTM, CDR2 ANQGSEA. CDR3 coding DNA: TGCAGCGTTGAATATGGAGGGAGAGAGACCCAGTACTTC. Amino acids: CSVEYGGRETQYF. The full variable domain, with the rest looked up from reference TRBV29-1 and TRBJ2-5, is SAVISQKPSRDICQRGTSLTIQCQVDSQVTMMFWYRQQPGQSLTLIATANQGSEATYESGFVIDKFPISRPNLTFSTLTVSNMSPEDSSIYLCSVEYGGRETQYFGPGTRLLVL.

V gene TRBV12-3 or TRBV12-4 combines with J gene TRBJ1-5; D gene unclear. The CDR3 totals 14 residues. Trimming left V 1 base short and J 5 bases short, with 9 bases between. The CDR3 reads CASSLDRRDQPQHF. CDR3 nucleotides: TGTGCCAGCAGTTTAGACCGACGGGATCAGCCCCAGCATTTT.

This clonotype was seen many times. The chain carries TRBV20-1 and TRBJ1-2; no clear D. The CDR3 runs to 14 residues. The germline CDR1 and CDR2 sequences are DFQATT and SNEGSKA (reference sequence). V was pared by 1 base and J by 2 bases, with 11 bases between. The CDR3 nucleotides read TGCAGTGCTAGAGGACGTAAACCAAACTATGGCTACACCTTC. Residues: CSARGRKPNYGYTF.

The rearrangement uses TRBV4-1 and TRBJ1-2, with D maybe TRBD1 (5 bases). The V end was cut by 2 bases, the J end by 4 bases, with 20 bases between. CDR1 is MGHRA, CDR2 YSYEKL, per germline. This CDR3 spans 17 amino acids. Written as DNA, the CDR3 is TGCGCCAGCAGCCAAAGAAGGGGACGGGACTTATTCTATGGCTACACCTTC. This codes for CASSQRRGRDLFYGYTF.

This clonotype was counted a few times. The chain joins TRBV12-3 or TRBV12-4 to TRBJ1-5; D gene uncertain. Trimming took off 2 bases at V and 0 bases at J, with 2 bases between the two ends. The CDR3 is made up of 13 amino acids. The CDR3 here is CASSLHSNQPQHF. DNA for the CDR3: TGTGCCAGCAGTTTACATAGCAATCAGCCCCAGCATTTT.

The rearrangement joins TRBV5-1 to TRBJ1-5; 8 positions agree with TRBD1. The CDR3 is 17 amino acids. Trimming at V came to 0 bases and at J to 3 bases, leaving 8 bases not matched to a gene. Germline CDR1 is SGHRS and CDR2 is YFSETQ. The CDR3 bases are TGCGCCAGCAGCTTGGGTCCCCGGACAGGGAACAATCAGCCCCAGCATTTT. It codes for CASSLGPRTGNNQPQHF.

This clonotype was seen a handful of times. V gene TRBV20-1 combines with J gene TRBJ2-1; 10 bases agree with TRBD1. The CDR3 is 13 amino acids. Per the germline V gene, CDR1 is DFQATT and CDR2 is SNEGSKA (reference sequence). The V gene end was trimmed by 5 bases and the J gene end by 7 bases; junction bases not matched to a gene: 5. The chain's CDR3 is CSAPGQGPNEQFF. The DNA of the CDR3 is TGCAGTGCTCCGGGACAGGGGCCGAATGAGCAGTTCTTC.

Details on this clonotype: One end of the junction does not line up with germline, which may come from a read error. The V gene is TRBV20-1, the J gene TRBJ2-4; 7 bases fit TRBD2. Germline CDR1 and CDR2: DFQATT and SNEGSKA (reference sequence). CDR3 length equals 17 residues. The CDR3 here is CSARDLGGRFWRNIQYF. The CDR3, as DNA: TGTAGTGCTAGAGATCTTGGCGGGAGATTCTGGCGGAACATTCAGTACTTC.

The sample holds a few counts of this clonotype. V usage is TRBV5-6 and J usage is TRBJ1-2; 8 bases align to TRBD1. CDR1 is SGHDT and CDR2 is YYEEEE in the germline V gene. V was clipped by 4 bases and J by 8 bases; unmatched bases: 13. The CDR3 spans 15 residues. CDR3 sequence: CASSLIGQGSGGYTF. DNA for the CDR3: TGTGCCAGCAGCCTTATCGGACAGGGATCGGGCGGCTACACCTTC.

The chain links TRBV4-2 to TRBJ1-4; no clear D. The CDR3 totals 16 residues. The V end lost 0 bases, the J end lost 0 bases, and 8 bases lay between the germline ends. In germline, CDR1 is LGHNA, CDR2 YNFKEQ. CDR3 in amino acids: CASSQEVGATNEKLFF. DNA of the CDR3: TGTGCCAGCAGCCAAGAAGTTGGTGCAACTAATGAAAAACTGTTTTTT.

This clonotype was observed a few times. The chain is built from TRBV6-1 and TRBJ2-6; the D gene is possibly TRBD2 (5 bases). The germline gives CDR1 MNHNS, CDR2 SASEGT. CDR3 length: 19 amino acids. Trimming shortened V by 7 bases and J by 4 bases, and 26 bases separated the two germline ends. CDR3 residues: CASKTHEGKGPWGANVLTF. In DNA, the CDR3 is TGTGCCAGCAAGACCCATGAGGGCAAAGGCCCGTGGGGGGCCAACGTCCTGACTTTC.

The table lists this clonotype with a few counts. The rearrangement joins TRBV7-2 to TRBJ2-7; TRBD2 might be the D (5 bases). Trimming pared 0 bases from V and 3 bases from J, leaving 9 bases between. This CDR3 has 14 residues. CDR1 is SGHTA and CDR2 is FQGNSA in the germline V gene. CDR3 DNA sequence: TGTGCCAGCAGCTTAGCGCGGGTAGACTACGAGCAGTACTTC. Translated, it gives CASSLARVDYEQYF.

The genes are TRBV20-1 and TRBJ2-7; D gene uncertain. Germline-derived CDR1 and CDR2 are DFQATT and SNEGSKA (reference sequence). There are 14 residues in the CDR3. Between the trimmed V and J ends, which lost 2 bases and 3 bases, there was a span of 14 bases. The CDR3 sequence is CSARSQLHGYEQYF. In DNA form, the CDR3 reads TGCAGTGCTAGAAGCCAACTACATGGCTACGAGCAGTACTTC.

This clonotype was detected a few times. The chain carries TRBV12-3 or TRBV12-4 and TRBJ2-5; 7 nucleotides match TRBD2. The assigned J gene may be wrong: the sequence end matches TRBJ2-7 better. This CDR3 region has 16 residues. CDR3 in amino acids: CASAGGGPNPVYEQYF. In DNA, the CDR3 is TGTGCCAGCGCCGGGGGAGGGCCAAACCCCGTGTACGAGCAGTACTTC.

Note on this clonotype: Compared with germline, one end of the junction differs, possibly owing to a read error. The V gene is TRBV19, the J gene TRBJ1-5; D gene uncertain. Germline V gene lookup returns CDR1 LNHDA and CDR2 SQIVND (reference sequence). The CDR3 length is 14 residues. The CDR3 sequence is CASRGPYHNQPQHF. The CDR3 nucleotides read TGTGCCAGTAGAGGACCCTACCACAATCAACCCCAGCATTTT.

The chain couples TRBV12-3 or TRBV12-4 to TRBJ2-7; no definite D call. CDR3 length equals 15 residues. Deletions cut 6 bases from V and 7 bases from J, with 22 bases between. The CDR3 spells CASSLLRHKVGEQYF. The CDR3 bases are TGTGCCAGCAGCCTGCTCAGACACAAGGTGGGGGAGCAGTACTTC.

This chain links TRBV11-3 with TRBJ2-1; D may be TRBD1 or TRBD2 (7 bases each). With 4 bases removed from V and 10 bases from J, the gap between germline ends came to 14 bases. CDR1 and CDR2 (germline): SGHNT, YENEEA. The CDR3 is 13 amino acids. CDR3 residues: CASSYQGGREQFF. CDR3 sequence (DNA): TGTGCCAGCAGCTATCAGGGGGGGCGGGAGCAGTTCTTC.